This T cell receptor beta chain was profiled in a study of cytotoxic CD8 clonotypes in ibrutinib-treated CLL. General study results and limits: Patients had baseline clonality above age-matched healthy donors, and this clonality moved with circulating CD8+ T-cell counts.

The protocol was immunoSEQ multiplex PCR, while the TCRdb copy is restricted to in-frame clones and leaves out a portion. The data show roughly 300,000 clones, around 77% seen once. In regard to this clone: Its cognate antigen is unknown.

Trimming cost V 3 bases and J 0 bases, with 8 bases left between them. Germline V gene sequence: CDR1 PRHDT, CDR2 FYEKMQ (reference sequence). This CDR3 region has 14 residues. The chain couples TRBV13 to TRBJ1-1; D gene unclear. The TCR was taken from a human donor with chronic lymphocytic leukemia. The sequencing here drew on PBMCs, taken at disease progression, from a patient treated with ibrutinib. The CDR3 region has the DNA TGTGCCAGCAGCTTTGAGGGCATGAACACTGAAGCTTTCTTT. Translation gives CASSFEGMNTEAFF.